This passage covers 30 T cell receptor beta chains from one sample sequenced in a study of blood T cell repertoires in COVID-19. TCRdb keeps only in-frame clones here, not all; method: immunoSEQ multiplex PCR. In the table there are about 300,000 clones, 70% to 90% of which are singletons. Material: peripheral blood. The source of these receptors is a man in his 70s with acute or convalescent COVID-19.

The V gene is TRBV6-2 or TRBV6-3, the J gene TRBJ2-7; 7 nucleotides line up with TRBD2. Germline V gene sequence: CDR1 MNHEY, CDR2 SVGEGT. The V segment lost 6 bases and the J segment 2 bases; nucleotides outside the gene matches: 16. CDR3 length: 17 amino acids. CDR3 residues: CASSYPISGAKTYEQYF. CDR3 coding DNA: TGTGCCAGCAGCTATCCAATAAGCGGGGCGAAAACCTACGAGCAGTACTTC.

The chain carries TRBV14 and TRBJ1-1; D not certain. The germline CDR1 and CDR2 sequences are SGHDN and FVKESK. The CDR3 contains 13 residues. V lost 5 bases and J lost 2, with 9 bases in between. This chain's CDR3 is CASSDMLNTEAFF. The CDR3 DNA follows: TGTGCCAGCAGCGACATGCTAAACACTGAAGCTTTCTTT.

On this clone itself: The CDR3 ends on some other residue instead of the conserved phenylalanine or tryptophan, so this is likely a read error. The V gene is TRBV6-5, the J gene TRBJ1-2; 10 bases fit TRBD1. Per germline, CDR1 MNHEY and CDR2 SVGAGI. The CDR3 totals 13 residues. The ends lost 6 bases at V and 7 bases at J; junction bases unmatched: 5. The CDR3 sequence: CASRQGTGAGYTL. CDR3 nucleotide sequence: TGTGCCAGCAGGCAAGGGACAGGGGCTGGCTACACCCTC.

The CDR3 nucleotides read TGTGCCAGCAGCTTATCTAGCGGGAGATACGAGCAGTACTTC. Its protein is CASSLSSGRYEQYF. This rearrangement joins TRBV11-3 to TRBJ2-7, with 10 nucleotides matching TRBD2. The CDR3 totals 14 residues. The germline gives CDR1 SGHNT, CDR2 YENEEA. Unmatched junction bases numbered 2, after V lost 2 bases and J lost 4 bases.

The chain is built from TRBV5-1 and TRBJ2-7; 8 bases line up with TRBD1. Germline V gene lookup returns CDR1 SGHRS and CDR2 YFSETQ. This CDR3 is 15 amino acids long. Losses at the gene ends were 0 bases for V and 4 bases for J; bases not matched to a gene: 6. The CDR3 sequence is CASSLDGQGAYEQYF. As DNA, the CDR3 is TGCGCCAGCAGCTTGGACGGTCAGGGGGCTTACGAGCAGTACTTC. Complete variable domain (other parts from reference TRBV5-1 and TRBJ2-7): KAGVTQTPRYLIKTRGQQVTLSCSPISGHRSVSWYQQTPGQGLQFLFEYFSETQRNKGNFPGRFSGRQFSNSRSEMNVSTLELGDSALYLCASSLDGQGAYEQYFGPGTRLTVT.

The chain combines TRBV6-5 with TRBJ2-7, with 9 bases identical to TRBD1. CDR1 is MNHEY and CDR2 is SVGAGI in the germline V gene. Trimming removed 2 bases from V and 5 bases from J; junction bases left unmatched: 7. The CDR3 is made up of 15 amino acids. The CDR3, as DNA: TGTGCCAGCAGTTACCCCCGGGACAGGGTCGACGAGCAGTACTTC. Protein product: CASSYPRDRVDEQYF.

Only one count was recorded for this clone. The rearrangement links TRBV3-1 (or the pseudogene TRBV3-2) to TRBJ2-2, with TRBD1 matching over 7 bases. The V segment lost 6 bases and the J segment 6 bases; nucleotides outside the gene matches: 10. Germline values: CDR1 LGHDT, CDR2 YNNKEL (reference sequence). The CDR3 loop spans 15 amino acids. The CDR3 here is CASSPLDRWAGELFF. As DNA, the CDR3 is TGTGCCAGCAGTCCCTTGGACAGGTGGGCCGGGGAGCTGTTTTTT.

This clone has only one observation. V and J are TRBV9 and TRBJ2-1; D not resolved. The V end lost 2 bases, the J end lost 0 bases, and 9 bases lay between the germline ends. CDR1 and CDR2 (germline): SGDLS, YYNGEE. The CDR3 has 15 amino acids. The CDR3 is CASSVSPGSYNEQFF. As DNA, the CDR3 is TGTGCCAGCAGCGTTTCCCCCGGCTCCTACAATGAGCAGTTCTTC.

The gene calls are TRBV19 and TRBJ1-5; D not resolved. The germline V and J ends were trimmed by 1 base and 3 bases, with 13 bases remaining between them. Looked up from germline, CDR1 is LNHDA and CDR2 is SQIVND (reference sequence). CDR3 length equals 16 residues. DNA for the CDR3: TGTGCCAGTAGTATAGTTGGAGGGAGGGACAATCAGCCCCAGCATTTT. Its protein product is CASSIVGGRDNQPQHF.

J is TRBJ2-1 and V is TRBV18, with 11 bases aligning to TRBD1. CDR1 is KGHSH and CDR2 is LQKENI in the germline V gene. V lost 5 bases to trimming and J lost 6 bases; unmatched junction nucleotides: 6. The CDR3 runs to 15 residues. CDR3 amino acids: CASSWGQGEFNEQFF. In DNA form, the CDR3 reads TGTGCCAGCTCATGGGGACAGGGGGAATTCAATGAGCAGTTCTTC.

The chain couples TRBV10-1 to TRBJ2-1; the match to TRBD2 covers 12 bases. Germline V gene sequence: CDR1 WNHNN, CDR2 SYGVQD (reference sequence). The J segment lost 8 bases and the V segment lost 5 bases, leaving 7 bases of the junction unmatched. This CDR3 spans 15 amino acids. The CDR3 DNA reads TGCGCCAGCAGTCTAGGGACTAGCGGGTTCTATGAGCAGTTCTTC. It yields the protein CASSLGTSGFYEQFF.

The CDR3 region has the DNA TGTGCCAGCATCGCGAACAGGGGAGGACTGGGCTCCTACGAGCAGTACTTC. Translating it yields CASIANRGGLGSYEQYF. This chain links TRBV28 with TRBJ2-7; D is possibly TRBD1 (7 bases). CDR3 length: 17 residues. V was shortened by 7 bases and J by 0 bases, with 22 bases between the two germline ends. Germline loops: CDR1 MDHEN, CDR2 SYDVKM.

This clone was found once. The chain couples TRBV27 to TRBJ2-6, with a tentative D call TRBD2 (5 bases). Germline CDR1 MNHEY, CDR2 SMNVEV (reference sequence). Between the trimmed V and J ends, which lost 2 bases and 0 bases, there was a span of 17 bases. The CDR3 covers 19 residues. CDR3 sequence (DNA): TGTGCCAGCAGTTTAGGACTCTTCTTCCTTACCTCTGGGGCCAACGTCCTGACTTTC. It codes for CASSLGLFFLTSGANVLTF.

This clone was picked up one time. V and J are TRBV27 and TRBJ2-7; D is perhaps TRBD1 (5 bases). The length of the CDR3 is 18 residues. Trimming removed 0 bases at V and 3 bases at J, with 21 bases between. Germline lookup yields CDR1 MNHEY and CDR2 SMNVEV (reference sequence). The CDR3 protein is CASSLSGRANTYFYEQYF. The CDR3 nucleotides read TGTGCCAGCAGTTTATCAGGCAGGGCTAATACTTACTTCTACGAGCAGTACTTC.

The CDR3 DNA follows: TGCGCCAGCAGCCAAAGTAGCGGAAACTCCTACAATGAGCAGTTCTTC. This gives the protein CASSQSSGNSYNEQFF. The V gene is TRBV4-3, the J gene TRBJ2-1; TRBD2 might be the D (6 bases). Deletions cut 2 bases from V and 0 bases from J, with 11 bases between. Looked up from germline, CDR1 is LGHNA and CDR2 is YSLEER. This CDR3 is built from 16 residues.

The rearrangement joins TRBV2 to TRBJ1-5; 7 nucleotides match TRBD1. The V gene's germline CDR1 is SNHLY and CDR2 FYNNEI. There are 13 residues in the CDR3. The V segment lost 6 bases and the J segment 7 bases; nucleotides outside the gene matches: 6. The CDR3 DNA reads as TGTGCCAGCAGAGACAGGGTTCGGCAGCCCCAGCATTTT. This sequence encodes CASRDRVRQPQHF. Filled out from reference TRBV2 and TRBJ1-5, the complete variable domain reads EPEVTQTPSHQVTQMGQEVILRCVPISNHLYFYWYRQILGQKVEFLVSFYNNEISEKSEIFDDQFSVERPDGSNFTLKIRSTKLEDSAMYFCASRDRVRQPQHFGDGTRLSIL.

The gene calls are TRBV10-3 and TRBJ1-5; 7 nucleotides align to TRBD1. The CDR3 runs to 16 residues. Per germline, CDR1 ENHRY and CDR2 SYGVKD. After removal of 3 bases from V and 6 bases from J, the junction contained 11 bases not matched to a gene. The CDR3 region is CAISDQEGGTGQPQHF. DNA of the CDR3: TGTGCCATCAGTGATCAGGAAGGGGGCACAGGTCAGCCCCAGCATTTT.

In this sample, this clone turned up a few times. The CDR3 region has the DNA TGTGCCAGCAGTTTACGGGGGGTATCCTATGGCTACACCTTC. Its translation is CASSLRGVSYGYTF. The chain carries TRBV28 and TRBJ1-2, with a weak D call TRBD1 (5 bases). V was clipped by 2 bases and J by 4 bases, with 11 bases between them. CDR1 is MDHEN, CDR2 SYDVKM, per germline. The CDR3 is 14 amino acids.

This clone was detected only a few times. The J gene is TRBJ2-7, the V gene TRBV2, with TRBD2 as a possible D gene (5 bases). Trimming took 4 bases from V and 5 from J, leaving 21 bases between them. CDR3 length: 16 amino acids. Germline CDR1 reads SNHLY; CDR2 reads FYNNEI. CDR3 sequence: CASSGVASPIANEQYF. CDR3 bases: TGTGCCAGCAGTGGGGTGGCTAGCCCCATCGCTAACGAGCAGTACTTC.

This clone has just a few counts. The V gene is TRBV4-3, the J gene TRBJ1-1; D unresolved. Deletions cut 0 bases from V and 4 bases from J, with 15 bases between. The germline CDR1 and CDR2 sequences are LGHNA and YSLEER. The CDR3 loop spans 16 amino acids. The CDR3 is CASSQEVGRAGTEAFF. In DNA, the CDR3 is TGCGCCAGCAGCCAAGAGGTTGGGAGAGCAGGCACTGAAGCTTTCTTT.

The chain couples TRBV28 to TRBJ2-3, with 7 bases identical to TRBD1. Germline V gene data show CDR1 as MDHEN and CDR2 as SYDVKM. This CDR3 region has 14 residues. J was trimmed by 4 bases and V by 4 bases; bases with no gene match: 5. The CDR3 DNA sequence: TGTGCCAGCAGTTACAGGGGTCTAGCAGATACGCAGTATTTT. As protein: CASSYRGLADTQYF.

This clone appeared a few times. The chain is built from TRBV7-9 and TRBJ1-2, with D perhaps matching TRBD1 (5 bases). The CDR3 length is 13 residues. The germline CDR1 and CDR2 sequences are SEHNR and FQNEAQ (reference sequence). The V and J ends lost 3 bases and 8 bases respectively, with 13 bases between them. CDR3 DNA sequence: TGTGCCAGCAGCTTCAGCCAGGGTCACGGCTACACCTTC. Its translation: CASSFSQGHGYTF.

This rearrangement joins TRBV7-2 to TRBJ2-3, with 10 bases identical to TRBD1. CDR1 SGHTA and CDR2 FQGNSA come from the germline V gene. V dropped 5 bases and J dropped 0; count of bases not matched to a gene: 2. The CDR3 loop spans 15 amino acids. CDR3 amino acids: CASSRGQGSTDTQYF. The DNA for the CDR3 is TGTGCCAGCAGCCGGGGACAGGGGAGCACAGATACGCAGTATTTT. Based on the CDR3 plus reference TRBV7-2 and TRBJ2-3, the full variable domain is GAGVSQSPSNKVTEKGKDVELRCDPISGHTALYWYRQSLGQGLEFLIYFQGNSAPDKSGLPSDRFSAERTGGSVSTLTIQRTQQEDSAVYLCASSRGQGSTDTQYFGPGTRLTVL.

The V and J genes are TRBV10-2 and TRBJ2-2; 7 bases agree with TRBD1. The CDR3 is 14 amino acids. J gave up 3 bases and V 5 bases, and 3 bases lay outside the gene matches. CDR1 is WSHSY and CDR2 is SAAADI in the germline V gene. CDR3 in DNA: TGCGCCAGCAGTTCCGACAGGGACACCGGGGAGCTGTTTTTT. Residues: CASSSDRDTGELFF.

The V and J genes are TRBV6-1 and TRBJ1-3, with TRBD1 matching 10 bases. With V trimmed by 2 bases and J by 0 bases, 4 bases remained unmatched. Germline V CDR1 and CDR2: MNHNS, SASEGT. This CDR3 contains 17 residues. The CDR3 sequence is CASSEMGQGSSGNTIYF. The CDR3 coding sequence is TGTGCCAGCAGTGAAATGGGACAGGGGAGCTCTGGAAACACCATATATTTT.

This chain links TRBV30 with TRBJ2-3; D possibly corresponds to TRBD1 (5 bases). Trimming removed 0 bases from V and 2 bases from J, with 6 bases in between. This CDR3 region has 13 residues. Germline loops: CDR1 GTSNPN, CDR2 SVGIG (reference sequence). CDR3 nucleotides: TGTGCCTGGAGTGTGACAGCCACAGATACGCAGTATTTT. As protein: CAWSVTATDTQYF.

This chain joins TRBV29-1 and TRBJ2-5; 8 bases match TRBD1. From germline, CDR1 is SQVTM and CDR2 ANQGSEA. Losses at the gene ends were 4 bases for V and 2 bases for J; bases not matched to a gene: 6. The CDR3 extends over 14 amino acids. CDR3 sequence (DNA): TGCAGCGTTGGGGGTACAGGGGGACAAGAGACCCAGTACTTC. It is translated as CSVGGTGGQETQYF.

This chain joins TRBV7-8 and TRBJ2-7, with 11 positions matching TRBD2. The CDR3 spans 15 residues. Germline assignment: CDR1 SGHVS and CDR2 FQNEAQ. V was pared by 1 base and J by 5 bases, with 4 bases of the junction left unmatched. Here the CDR3 DNA reads TGTGCCAGCAGCTTAGGAACTAGCGGGAGCCACGAGCAGTACTTC. This codes for CASSLGTSGSHEQYF.

This clone was counted a few times. The rearrangement links TRBV19 to TRBJ1-2; TRBD1 matches at 7 bases. Losses at the gene ends were 5 bases for V and 8 bases for J; bases not matched to a gene: 8. The CDR3 extends over 13 amino acids. Germline loops: CDR1 LNHDA, CDR2 SQIVND (reference sequence). The CDR3 DNA is TGTGCCAGTAGTTTACAGGGGATTGGGGGCTACACCTTC. This encodes CASSLQGIGGYTF.

The table lists this clone with a few counts. The V gene is TRBV6-6, the J gene TRBJ2-2; tentatively, D is TRBD2 (6 bases). The CDR3 is 13 residues long. Germline V gives CDR1 MNHNY, CDR2 SVGAGI (reference sequence). V lost 4 bases, J lost 5 bases, and 8 bases lay in between. The CDR3 DNA follows: TGTGCCAGCAGTTTGCGGGGAACCGGGGAGCTGTTTTTT. It yields the protein CASSLRGTGELFF.